Following are 15 T cell receptor beta chains from one sample sequenced in a study of shared clonotypes between healthy human individuals. Method: immunoSEQ multiplex PCR; TCRdb's copy keeps in-frame clones and lacks some. The sample holds 520,000 or so clones, less than 85% seen once. The sample comprised PBMCs. The receptors were sampled from a woman aged 40 to 50 in good health. Some clones in this sample may be carry-over from other donors' samples.

The chain carries TRBV10-3 and TRBJ2-1, with D perhaps TRBD2 (7 bases). The CDR3 consists of 17 residues. V gave up 4 bases and J gave up 13 bases, with 29 bases separating them. Germline CDR1 reads ENHRY; CDR2 reads SYGVKD. CDR3 DNA: TGTGCCATCAGTGTAGGTAGTGGGGGGGCTAGCGGAAGCAGACAGTTCTTC. Amino acids: CAISVGSGGASGSRQFF.

The chain combines TRBV28 with TRBJ1-1; D is perhaps TRBD1 (6 bases). The germline CDR1 and CDR2 sequences are MDHEN and SYDVKM. V gave up 4 bases and J gave up 11 bases, with 17 bases separating them. The CDR3 is 13 amino acids. The CDR3 here is CASSSPRGIRAFF. The CDR3 DNA is TGTGCCAGCAGTTCACCCAGGGGTATTCGGGCTTTCTTT.

The V call is TRBV10-3, the J call TRBJ2-1; 10 bases align to TRBD2. Germline V gives CDR1 ENHRY, CDR2 SYGVKD. The CDR3 sequence is 14 residues long. The junction had 7 bases not matched to a gene; V was cut back by 10 bases and J by 4 bases. In nucleotides, the CDR3 is TGTGCCACCACCGGGACTAGCGAGTACAATGAGCAGTTCTTC. Its protein is CATTGTSEYNEQFF.

The rearrangement joins TRBV4-1 to TRBJ2-5; 10 bases fit TRBD1. This CDR3 has 15 amino acids. The junction had 7 bases not matched to a gene; V was cut back by 4 bases and J by 5 bases. CDR1 MGHRA and CDR2 YSYEKL come from the germline V gene. The CDR3 region has the DNA TGCGCCAGCAGCCGGGGACAGGGGTTTGGGGAGACCCAGTACTTC. This encodes CASSRGQGFGETQYF.

Concerning this clone: Just one base apart from a much larger clone, this may be a read error. The chain carries TRBV6-1 and TRBJ2-2, with 8 bases matching TRBD1. Losses at the gene ends were 5 bases for V and 1 base for J; bases not matched to a gene: 3. CDR1 is MNHNS and CDR2 is SASEGT in the germline V gene. The CDR3 contains 15 residues. CDR3 in amino acids: CASSPGTGNTGELFF. In DNA form, the CDR3 reads TGTGCCAGCAGTCCCGGGACAGGGAACACCGGGGAGCTGTTTTTT.

This chain uses TRBV6-1 with TRBJ1-2; D unclear. Germline V gene sequence: CDR1 MNHNS, CDR2 SASEGT. The V end was cut by 7 bases, the J end by 3 bases, with 12 bases between. CDR3 length: 13 residues. CDR3 bases: TGTGCCAGCACTCCCGGACTGGACTATGGCTACACCTTC. Translated, it gives CASTPGLDYGYTF.

The chain uses TRBV18 and TRBJ2-1; a possible D gene is TRBD2 (6 bases). The CDR3 sequence is 16 residues long. In germline, CDR1 is KGHSH, CDR2 LQKENI. Trimming took 1 base from V and 5 from J, leaving 15 bases between them. DNA of the CDR3: TGTGCCAGCTCACCACTCGAGCGGGCCGGGGACAATGAGCAGTTCTTC. Its protein product is CASSPLERAGDNEQFF.

This clone was counted many times. This rearrangement joins TRBV7-9 to TRBJ1-3; D might be TRBD1 (5 bases). Germline V gene lookup returns CDR1 SEHNR and CDR2 FQNEAQ (reference sequence). Between the trimmed V and J ends, which lost 4 bases and 0 bases, there was a span of 16 bases. The CDR3 spans 17 residues. CDR3 bases: TGTGCCAGCAGCTCACGTACCGGGACCAGCTCTGGAAACACCATATATTTT. Residues: CASSSRTGTSSGNTIYF.

The chain couples TRBV9 to TRBJ2-7, with a possible D match to TRBD2 (5 bases). In germline, CDR1 is SGDLS, CDR2 YYNGEE. V lost 0 bases to trimming and J lost 3 bases, with 10 bases between them. This CDR3 is 14 amino acids long. DNA of the CDR3: TGTGCCAGCAGCGTAGGGGGAGTGGGCTACGAGCAGTACTTC. Its protein is CASSVGGVGYEQYF.

V and J are TRBV6-6 and TRBJ2-4, with D maybe TRBD1 (6 bases). Germline values: CDR1 MNHNY, CDR2 SVGAGI (reference sequence). V was pared by 6 bases and J by 6 bases, with 12 bases between. The CDR3 runs 13 residues. The CDR3 region has the DNA TGTGCCAGCAGCGGACAGTCGGGAAACATTCAGTACTTC. It codes for CASSGQSGNIQYF.

In nucleotides, the CDR3 is TGTGCCTGGAGTTGGGCCAGCGGGAGTATGTATGAGCAGTTCTTC. It translates to CAWSWASGSMYEQFF. The chain employs TRBV30 and TRBJ2-1, with 8 bases fitting TRBD2. Germline V lookup: CDR1 GTSNPN, CDR2 SVGIG (reference sequence). CDR3 length: 15 amino acids. V dropped 2 bases and J dropped 8; count of bases not matched to a gene: 11.

The CDR3, as DNA: TGTGCCAGCAAGGTTTCAACCGGGACAGGGCTAGAGACCCAGTACTTC. It yields the protein CASKVSTGTGLETQYF. The rearrangement joins TRBV2 to TRBJ2-5, with 9 bases that match TRBD1. The CDR3 runs to 16 residues. Germline V gene lookup returns CDR1 SNHLY and CDR2 FYNNEI. V shed 7 bases, J shed 4 bases, and the junction held 13 bases outside the gene matches.

The chain couples TRBV18 to TRBJ1-2; 7 bases are shared with TRBD1. The CDR3 consists of 16 residues. Germline V gene data show CDR1 as KGHSH and CDR2 as LQKENI. V shed 0 bases, J shed 8 bases, and the junction held 12 bases outside the gene matches. The CDR3 DNA sequence: TGTGCCAGCTCACCACCGGGAGGGGGCGACCGTGGAGGCTACACCTTC. Amino acid sequence: CASSPPGGGDRGGYTF.

The CDR3 coding sequence is TGTGCCAGTAGTAGGGGGGCCGATCGGGAGACCCAGTACTTC. It encodes CASSRGADRETQYF. The rearrangement joins TRBV19 to TRBJ2-5; D assignment may be TRBD1 or TRBD2 (6 bases each). Per the germline V gene, CDR1 is LNHDA and CDR2 is SQIVND (reference sequence). Trimming cost V 4 bases and J 5 bases, with 14 bases left between them. The CDR3 contains 14 residues. The full variable domain, with the rest looked up from reference TRBV19 and TRBJ2-5, is DGGITQSPKYLFRKEGQNVTLSCEQNLNHDAMYWYRQDPGQGLRLIYYSQIVNDFQKGDIAEGYSVSREKKESFPLTVTSAQKNPTAFYLCASSRGADRETQYFGPGTRLLVL.

The chain has TRBV27 and TRBJ2-1; D gene uncertain. The CDR3 runs 12 residues. V was trimmed by 5 bases and J by 4 bases, leaving 6 bases between them. CDR1 and CDR2 (germline): MNHEY, SMNVEV (reference sequence). The CDR3 nucleotides read TGTGCCAGCAGTCCCACTTACAATGAGCAGTTCTTC. Amino acids: CASSPTYNEQFF.